Shown below are 8 T cell receptor beta chains from a single sample sequenced in a study of early T cells in non-severe SARS-CoV-2 infection. Each CDR3 protein gets one entry after TCRdb re-called the 5' RACE reads with MiXCR. The sample holds 55,000 to 65,000 distinct CDR3 sequences; over 12% are singletons and the top ten take roughly 4.3%. The sequencing here drew on whole blood, taken at baseline. These receptor sequences come from an adult who was a healthcare worker with PCR-confirmed SARS-CoV-2 infection or an uninfected control (not recorded which).

This sequence joins TRBV27 and TRBJ1-2; D possibly corresponds to TRBD1 (5 bases). With 6 bases removed from V and 3 bases from J, the gap between germline ends came to 14 bases. The CDR3 runs 14 residues. Germline values: CDR1 MNHEY, CDR2 SMNVEV (reference sequence). The CDR3 nucleotides are TGTGCCAGCAGATCAACGGAGGGGCACTATGGCTACACCTTC. Protein: CASRSTEGHYGYTF.

This clonotype turned up a few times. This sequence joins TRBV7-9 and TRBJ2-3; 14 nucleotides agree with TRBD2. V shed 3 bases and J 5 bases; nucleotides not matched to a gene: 4. This CDR3 has 16 residues. In germline, CDR1 is SEHNR, CDR2 FQNEAQ (reference sequence). CDR3 protein: CASSLTSGRAVDTQYF. CDR3 nucleotide sequence: TGTGCCAGCAGCTTGACTAGCGGGAGGGCGGTAGATACGCAGTATTTT. Together with reference TRBV7-9 and TRBJ2-3, the CDR3 gives the full variable domain: DTGVSQNPRHKITKRGQNVTFRCDPISEHNRLYWYRQTLGQGPEFLTYFQNEAQLEKSRLLSDRFSAERPKGSFSTLEIQRTEQGDSAMYLCASSLTSGRAVDTQYFGPGTRLTVL.

Within the sample, this clonotype is medium-sized. The chain joins TRBV7-2 to TRBJ2-4, with 10 bases aligning to TRBD2. Looked up from germline, CDR1 is SGHTA and CDR2 is FQGNSA. CDR3 length: 18 amino acids. The V segment lost 4 bases and the J segment 3 bases; nucleotides outside the gene matches: 12. CDR3 residues: CASSSGSSGGQGKNIQYF. The CDR3 DNA is TGTGCCAGCAGCTCAGGTTCTAGCGGGGGCCAGGGCAAAAACATTCAGTACTTC.

The sample holds many counts of this clonotype. The J gene is TRBJ1-1, the V gene TRBV27; D gene uncertain. V lost 3 bases to trimming and J lost 3 bases, with 14 bases between them. CDR1 MNHEY and CDR2 SMNVEV come from the germline V gene (reference sequence). This CDR3 has 15 residues. The CDR3 is CASSLYGPADTEAFF. The CDR3 DNA follows: TGTGCCAGCAGTTTGTACGGCCCGGCAGACACTGAAGCTTTCTTT.

This clonotype was observed a handful of times. The chain recombines TRBV11-2 with TRBJ2-1; weak D call: TRBD2 (5 bases). This CDR3 comprises 13 residues. In germline, CDR1 is SGHAT, CDR2 FQNNGV. Trimming cost V 11 bases and J 12 bases, with 23 bases left between them. The CDR3 DNA sequence: TGTGCCGGGAAGACGGCTAGCTATCCCTGGCAGTTCTTC. As protein: CAGKTASYPWQFF.

This clonotype was counted ten times or more. V and J are TRBV20-1 and TRBJ2-3; possible D gene TRBD2, 5 bases. CDR1 is DFQATT, CDR2 SNEGSKA, per germline (reference sequence). The CDR3 has 16 residues. V was shortened by 2 bases and J by 5 bases, with 20 bases between the two germline ends. This CDR3 is CSARRTSGNKGDTQYF. The CDR3 nucleotides read TGCAGTGCTAGACGTACATCCGGGAACAAGGGAGATACGCAGTATTTT.

This rearrangement joins TRBV11-2 to TRBJ1-1; D is unclear. The CDR3 runs 15 residues. V lost 3 bases, J lost 0 bases, and 11 bases lay in between. Germline V gene lookup returns CDR1 SGHAT and CDR2 FQNNGV. This CDR3 reads CASSFGRTVNTEAFF. The DNA for the CDR3 is TGTGCCAGCAGCTTTGGAAGAACTGTGAACACTGAAGCTTTCTTT. The full variable domain, its missing parts supplied by reference TRBV11-2 and TRBJ1-1, is EAGVAQSPRYKIIEKRQSVAFWCNPISGHATLYWYQQILGQGPKLLIQFQNNGVVDDSQLPKDRFSAERLKGVDSTLKIQPAKLEDSAVYLCASSFGRTVNTEAFFGQGTRLTVV.

The chain couples TRBV19 to TRBJ1-1; D remains unclear. Germline CDR1 LNHDA, CDR2 SQIVND (reference sequence). This CDR3 comprises 13 residues. V lost 8 bases to trimming and J lost 0 bases, with 10 bases between them. CDR3 amino acids: CASRPGMNTEAFF. The CDR3 region has the DNA TGTGCCAGTCGCCCTGGCATGAACACTGAAGCTTTCTTT. The full variable domain, rest sourced from reference TRBV19 and TRBJ1-1, is DGGITQSPKYLFRKEGQNVTLSCEQNLNHDAMYWYRQDPGQGLRLIYYSQIVNDFQKGDIAEGYSVSREKKESFPLTVTSAQKNPTAFYLCASRPGMNTEAFFGQGTRLTVV.